Detailed here is one TCR beta chain. The record originates from a study of blood T cells in healthy people across ages. Germline CDR1 and CDR2: DFQATT and SNEGSKA (reference sequence). V shed 3 bases and J 3 bases; nucleotides not matched to a gene: 7. This CDR3 is 15 amino acids long. A sample-barcoded 5' primer and a J-beta primer mix were used in a second PCR of about 7 to 11 cycles. Each of the cDNA molecules was tagged by a template-switch adaptor with 12 random nucleotides. MiXCR, run by TCRdb on the 5' RACE reads, gives a single entry per CDR3 protein. Of under 950,000 distinct CDR3 sequences in the sample, over 20% are singletons; the top ten hold roughly 22%. The authors drew approximately 9 milliliters of peripheral blood from each donor.

The sample was blood. This clonotype was sampled from a man in his 70s in good health. The chain is built from TRBV20-1 and TRBJ1-1; 10 nucleotides agree with TRBD1. CDR3 protein: CSASSGQGSDTEAFF. CDR3 bases: TGCAGTGCTAGTTCGGGACAGGGGTCGGACACTGAAGCTTTCTTT.